A single sample is the source of the 21 T cell receptor beta chains below, sequenced in a study of CD8 T cells in ankylosing spondylitis. Study conclusions and caveats: Seemingly distinctive of ankylosing spondylitis blood was a TCR beta motif formed by eight highly homologous variants.

No antigen has been identified for these receptors. TCRdb passed the 5' RACE reads through MiXCR, listing each CDR3 protein once. The table shows a few hundred thousand distinct CDR3 sequences, with around 8% occurring only once. Sequencing was carried out using blood, either unsorted or a sorted T cell fraction (not recorded which). These receptors originate from a male donor with ankylosing spondylitis.

This chain links TRBV10-3 with TRBJ2-2; 9 nucleotides match TRBD2. The V and J ends lost 3 bases and 3 bases, in that order; junction bases with no gene match: 5. Germline CDR1 ENHRY, CDR2 SYGVKD. The CDR3 length is 16 residues. The CDR3 loop is CAISESSGVHTGELFF. For the CDR3, the DNA is TGTGCCATCAGTGAATCTAGCGGGGTCCACACCGGGGAGCTGTTTTTT.

This clonotype was counted between two and nine times. The genes are TRBV11-2 and TRBJ1-1; D gene ambiguous. The CDR3 length is 16 residues. CDR1 is SGHAT and CDR2 is FQNNGV in the germline V gene. Deletions cut 1 base from V and 7 bases from J, with 19 bases between. CDR3 bases: TGTGCCAGCAGCTTAGTTGCGGTTGGTGACGGGCTTGAAGCTTTCTTT. Encoded protein: CASSLVAVGDGLEAFF.

A few counts support this clonotype. V and J are TRBV15 and TRBJ2-7; 9 positions match TRBD2. J gave up 1 base and V 5 bases, and 6 bases lay outside the gene matches. The CDR3 runs 15 residues. The germline gives CDR1 LNHNV, CDR2 YYDKDF (reference sequence). Here the CDR3 reads CATSAPRGGSYEQYF. CDR3 DNA: TGTGCCACCAGCGCCCCGCGGGGGGGGTCCTACGAGCAGTACTTC.

This clonotype came up many times. The rearrangement joins TRBV6-5 to TRBJ1-6; D remains unclear. V lost 3 bases and J 0 bases, leaving 3 bases between the germline ends. The CDR3 runs to 14 residues. Germline V lookup: CDR1 MNHEY, CDR2 SVGAGI. CDR3 in DNA: TGTGCCAGCAGTTATAGCTCCTATAATTCACCCCTCCACTTT. This translates into CASSYSSYNSPLHF.

The CDR3 DNA reads as TGCGCCAGCAGCCAACAGGGGGCGTCTGGAAACACCATATATTTT. Its translation: CASSQQGASGNTIYF. The chain couples TRBV4-3 to TRBJ1-3; 8 bases match TRBD1. Germline CDR1 LGHNA, CDR2 YSLEER. Losses at the gene ends were 2 bases for V and 1 base for J; bases not matched to a gene: 1. The CDR3 runs to 15 residues.

Ten or more counts support this clonotype. The chain joins TRBV12-3 or TRBV12-4 to TRBJ2-4, with D unresolved. Trimming removed 4 bases at V and 7 bases at J, with 14 bases between. The CDR3 covers 14 residues. The CDR3 DNA reads as TGTGCCAGCAGTTCTCGGACCTCACGCAACATTCAGTACTTC. Its protein product is CASSSRTSRNIQYF.

This chain links TRBV29-1 with TRBJ2-3; either TRBD1 or TRBD2 may supply D (5 bases each). Germline CDR1 is SQVTM and CDR2 is ANQGSEA. There are 15 residues in the CDR3. Deletions cut 3 bases from V and 1 base from J, with 14 bases between. In nucleotides, the CDR3 is TGCAGCGTTGAGGGGACCCCGGATGGCACAGATACGCAGTATTTT. Its translation is CSVEGTPDGTDTQYF.

This clonotype has only a few counts. The chain employs TRBV7-8 and TRBJ1-2; TRBD1 matches at 10 bases. V shed 7 bases and J 3 bases; nucleotides not matched to a gene: 11. Germline CDR1 is SGHVS and CDR2 is FQNEAQ. This CDR3 is built from 16 residues. The CDR3 DNA reads TGTGCCAGCAAAAGAGACAGGGGGCCTGTCGACTATGGCTACACCTTC. Its translation is CASKRDRGPVDYGYTF. Based on the CDR3 plus reference TRBV7-8 and TRBJ1-2, the full variable domain is GAGVSQSPRYKVAKRGQDVALRCDPISGHVSLFWYQQALGQGPEFLTYFQNEAQLDKSGLPSDRFFAERPEGSVSTLKIQRTQQEDSAVYLCASKRDRGPVDYGYTFGSGTRLTVV.

This clonotype was observed a few times. The chain combines TRBV5-1 with TRBJ2-5, with D perhaps TRBD2 (6 bases). V lost 6 bases and J lost 0, with 21 bases in between. CDR1 and CDR2 (germline): SGHRS, YFSETQ. The CDR3 runs 17 residues. The CDR3 region has the DNA TGCGCCAGCACCCCCATGGGGGGAACAACATACCAAGAGACCCAGTACTTC. Its translation is CASTPMGGTTYQETQYF.

Only a few counts were recorded for this clonotype. This chain connects TRBV20-1 to TRBJ1-1; D is unclear. This CDR3 spans 15 amino acids. CDR1 is DFQATT, CDR2 SNEGSKA, per germline (reference sequence). Trimming shortened V by 1 base and J by 5 bases, and 17 bases separated the two germline ends. The CDR3 region is CSARGEGIPGTEAFF. DNA of the CDR3: TGCAGTGCTAGAGGAGAAGGAATTCCGGGGACTGAAGCTTTCTTT.

Details on this clonotype: Sequence at one end of the junction differs from germline and may be a read error. The chain links TRBV6-5 to TRBJ2-3, with 9 positions matching TRBD2. CDR3 length: 15 amino acids. The germline gives CDR1 MNHEY, CDR2 SVGAGI. In DNA form, the CDR3 reads TGTGCCGGCAGTTACTGGACTAGCGGCACAGATACGCAGTATTTT. Amino acid sequence: CAGSYWTSGTDTQYF.

This clonotype showed up many times. This chain links TRBV6-2 or TRBV6-3 with TRBJ2-7; tentatively, D is TRBD2 (6 bases). The ends were cut back, 6 bases at V and 7 bases at J, with 16 bases in the middle. Germline CDR1 and CDR2: MNHEY and SVGEGT. This CDR3 is built from 13 residues. The CDR3 reads CASRNPDRGEQYF. CDR3 coding DNA: TGTGCCAGCAGAAACCCGGACCGGGGGGAGCAGTACTTC.

V gene TRBV20-1 combines with J gene TRBJ2-3; 7 bases agree with TRBD2. The ends lost 0 bases at V and 1 base at J; junction bases unmatched: 13. This CDR3 spans 18 amino acids. CDR1 is DFQATT, CDR2 SNEGSKA, per germline (reference sequence). The chain's CDR3 is CSARDPWSRETGTDTQYF. In DNA form, the CDR3 reads TGCAGTGCTAGAGATCCCTGGTCGCGGGAGACGGGCACAGATACGCAGTATTTT.

The genes are TRBV3-1 and TRBJ2-7, with D perhaps matching TRBD1 or TRBD2 (6 bases each). Germline lookup yields CDR1 LGHDT and CDR2 YNNKEL (reference sequence). The CDR3 loop spans 15 amino acids. V was shortened by 1 base and J by 2 bases, with 12 bases between the two germline ends. The CDR3 region has the DNA TGTGCCAGCAGCCAAGGGGTGGAGGGGGCCTACGAGCAGTACTTC. Translating it yields CASSQGVEGAYEQYF.

The chain couples TRBV5-1 to TRBJ1-3, with no clear D. The CDR3 runs to 15 residues. CDR1 and CDR2 (germline): SGHRS, YFSETQ. V lost 0 bases and J lost 0, with 7 bases in between. CDR3 DNA sequence: TGCGCCAGCAGCTTGGGCCCAAACTCTGGAAACACCATATATTTT. Its protein is CASSLGPNSGNTIYF.

V is TRBV7-9 and J is TRBJ2-3; no definite D call. Germline values: CDR1 SEHNR, CDR2 FQNEAQ (reference sequence). The CDR3 extends over 15 amino acids. The V and J ends lost 4 bases and 0 bases respectively, with 11 bases between them. The CDR3 region is CASSSRQISTDTQYF. The CDR3 DNA reads as TGTGCCAGCAGCTCCCGGCAGATCAGCACAGATACGCAGTATTTT.

This clonotype has at least ten counts. This chain uses TRBV7-3 with TRBJ2-2; D perhaps matches TRBD1 (6 bases). With 1 base removed from V and 4 bases from J, the gap between germline ends came to 7 bases. From germline, CDR1 is SGHTA and CDR2 FQGTGA. This CDR3 comprises 14 residues. The CDR3 region is CASSLRGLTGELFF. Here the CDR3 DNA reads TGTGCCAGCAGCTTAAGGGGGCTCACCGGGGAGCTGTTTTTT.

This clonotype was recorded at least ten times. J is TRBJ1-5 and V is TRBV20-1, with a tentative D call TRBD1 (5 bases). V lost 0 bases and J lost 7, with 10 bases in between. The CDR3 runs 13 residues. Germline values: CDR1 DFQATT, CDR2 SNEGSKA (reference sequence). CDR3 sequence (DNA): TGCAGTGCTAGAGATCGAAGGGACCAGCCCCAGCATTTT. This sequence encodes CSARDRRDQPQHF.

The chain is built from TRBV14 and TRBJ1-3, with TRBD1 as a possible D gene (5 bases). This CDR3 contains 15 residues. V lost 2 bases, J lost 3 bases, and 11 bases lay in between. The germline gives CDR1 SGHDN, CDR2 FVKESK. The CDR3 reads CASSQTGLFGNTIYF. CDR3 nucleotides: TGTGCCAGCAGCCAAACGGGGCTTTTTGGAAACACCATATATTTT.

This chain links TRBV5-5 with TRBJ2-1; D is possibly TRBD1 (6 bases). The V gene's germline CDR1 is SGHKS and CDR2 YYEKEE (reference sequence). Trimming stripped 4 bases from V and 0 bases from J, with 17 bases between. The CDR3 runs to 17 residues. The CDR3 protein is CASSQGQKSFSYNEQFF. The DNA for the CDR3 is TGTGCCAGCAGCCAGGGACAAAAAAGCTTCTCCTACAATGAGCAGTTCTTC.

This clonotype was detected a few times. The V and J genes are TRBV7-2 and TRBJ1-4; tentative D call: TRBD1 (6 bases). The germline V gene encodes CDR1 SGHTA and CDR2 FQGNSA. V lost 7 bases to trimming and J lost 3 bases, with 9 bases between them. The CDR3 loop spans 13 amino acids. CDR3 DNA: TGTGCCAGCAAAGGACAGCCTAATGAAAAACTGTTTTTT. It encodes CASKGQPNEKLFF.